The clone carrying this T cell receptor beta chain was seen many times. The target antigen is unknown. Clinicians made diagnoses from clinical symptoms, serum thyroxine, TRAb, thyroid ultrasound and orbital computed tomography. RNA served as the template for amplifying TCR beta CDR3 regions. The workflow started with a first-round RT-PCR run with HTBI primers and then moved on to a second-round multiplex PCR. TCRdb ran MiXCR on the multiplex PCR reads and lists one entry per CDR3 protein. The top ten clones hold 10% to 15% of a sample with around 340,000 distinct CDR3 sequences, 17% of them seen once. The entry originates in a study of Graves' ophthalmopathy and Graves' hyperthyroidism. Study-level background: Samples of peripheral blood were obtained at initial diagnosis, prior to treatment of any kind.

Study-wide points: Built on 13 signatures, a model told ophthalmopathy apart from stable hyperthyroidism with 85% to 90% sensitivity and approximately 81% specificity.

Per the germline V gene, CDR1 is DFQATT and CDR2 is SNEGSKA (reference sequence). The CDR3 is 15 residues long. J lost 0 bases, V lost 3 bases, and 7 bases had no gene match. This receptor was taken from an adult man with Graves' ophthalmopathy. V usage is TRBV20-1 and J usage is TRBJ2-7, with TRBD1 matching over 8 bases. The sequencing sample was made of peripheral blood. CDR3 region: CSASPTDRDSYEQYF. In DNA form, the CDR3 reads TGCAGTGCTAGCCCAACGGACAGGGACTCCTACGAGCAGTACTTC.